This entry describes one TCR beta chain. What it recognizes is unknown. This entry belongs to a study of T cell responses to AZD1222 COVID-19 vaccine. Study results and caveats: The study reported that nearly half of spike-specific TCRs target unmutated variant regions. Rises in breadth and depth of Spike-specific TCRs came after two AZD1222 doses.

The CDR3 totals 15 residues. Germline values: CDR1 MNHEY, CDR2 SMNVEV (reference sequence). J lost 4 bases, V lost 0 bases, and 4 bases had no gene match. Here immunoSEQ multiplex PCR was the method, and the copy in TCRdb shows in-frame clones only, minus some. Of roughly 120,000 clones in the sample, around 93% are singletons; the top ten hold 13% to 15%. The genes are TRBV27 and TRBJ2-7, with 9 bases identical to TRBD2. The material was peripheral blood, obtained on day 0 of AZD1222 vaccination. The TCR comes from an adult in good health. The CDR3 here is CASSLSTSGVYEQYF. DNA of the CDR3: TGTGCCAGCAGTTTATCGACTAGCGGCGTATACGAGCAGTACTTC.